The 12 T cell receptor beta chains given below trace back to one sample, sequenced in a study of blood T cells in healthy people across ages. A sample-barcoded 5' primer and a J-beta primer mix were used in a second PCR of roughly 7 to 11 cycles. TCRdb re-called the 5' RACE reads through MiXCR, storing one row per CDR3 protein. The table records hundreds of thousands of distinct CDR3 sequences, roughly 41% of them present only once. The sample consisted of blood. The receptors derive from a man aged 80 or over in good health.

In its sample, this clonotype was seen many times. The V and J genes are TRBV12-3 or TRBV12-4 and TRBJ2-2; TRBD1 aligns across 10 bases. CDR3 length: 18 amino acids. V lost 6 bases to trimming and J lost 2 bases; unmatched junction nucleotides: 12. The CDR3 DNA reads TGTGCCAGCAGCCCCGGGACAGGGGATTATTATAACACCGGGGAGCTGTTTTTT. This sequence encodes CASSPGTGDYYNTGELFF.

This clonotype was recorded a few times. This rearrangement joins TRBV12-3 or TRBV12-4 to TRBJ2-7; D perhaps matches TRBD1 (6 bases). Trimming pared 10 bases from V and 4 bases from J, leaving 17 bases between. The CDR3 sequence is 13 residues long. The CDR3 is CAITGQGLYEQYF. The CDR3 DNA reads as TGTGCCATCACGGGGCAGGGGCTGTACGAGCAGTACTTC.

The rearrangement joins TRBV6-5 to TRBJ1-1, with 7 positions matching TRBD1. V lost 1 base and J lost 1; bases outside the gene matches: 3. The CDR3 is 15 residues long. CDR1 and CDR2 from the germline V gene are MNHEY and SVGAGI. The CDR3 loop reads CASSYWEGANTEAFF. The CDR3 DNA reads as TGTGCCAGCAGTTACTGGGAGGGGGCGAACACTGAAGCTTTCTTT.

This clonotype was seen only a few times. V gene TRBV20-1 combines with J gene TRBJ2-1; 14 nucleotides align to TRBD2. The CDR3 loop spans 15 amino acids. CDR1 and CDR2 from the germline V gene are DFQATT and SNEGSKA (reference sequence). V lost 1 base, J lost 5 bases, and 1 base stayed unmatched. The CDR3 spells CSARGGLAGDNEQFF. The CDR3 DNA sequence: TGCAGTGCTAGAGGGGGACTAGCGGGAGACAATGAGCAGTTCTTC.

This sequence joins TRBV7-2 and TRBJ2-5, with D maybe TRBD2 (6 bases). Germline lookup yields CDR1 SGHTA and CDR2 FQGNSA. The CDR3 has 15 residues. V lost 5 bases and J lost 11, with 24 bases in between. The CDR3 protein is CASSRSRGPGNVQYF. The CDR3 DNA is TGTGCCAGCAGCCGCTCGCGGGGTCCAGGGAACGTGCAGTACTTC. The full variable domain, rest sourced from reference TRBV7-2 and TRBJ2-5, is GAGVSQSPSNKVTEKGKDVELRCDPISGHTALYWYRQSLGQGLEFLIYFQGNSAPDKSGLPSDRFSAERTGGSVSTLTIQRTQQEDSAVYLCASSRSRGPGNVQYFGPGTRLLVL.

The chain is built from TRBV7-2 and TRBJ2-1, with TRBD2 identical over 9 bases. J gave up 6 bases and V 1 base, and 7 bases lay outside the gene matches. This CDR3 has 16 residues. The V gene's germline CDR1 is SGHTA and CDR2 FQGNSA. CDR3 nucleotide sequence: TGTGCCAGCAGCTTAGAGGGCGGGGGGGTATCCAATGAGCAGTTCTTC. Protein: CASSLEGGGVSNEQFF.

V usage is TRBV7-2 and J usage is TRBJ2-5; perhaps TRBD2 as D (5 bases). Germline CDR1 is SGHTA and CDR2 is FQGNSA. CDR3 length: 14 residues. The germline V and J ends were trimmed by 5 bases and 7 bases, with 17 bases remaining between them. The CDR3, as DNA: TGTGCCAGCAGCCCCGTGGAGGCCCACAGGACCCAGTACTTC. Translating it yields CASSPVEAHRTQYF.

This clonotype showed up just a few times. The CDR3 DNA sequence: TGTGCCAGCAAACCCGCCGGGGGACATCGGGAGACCCAGTACTTC. This sequence encodes CASKPAGGHRETQYF. The gene calls are TRBV12-3 or TRBV12-4 and TRBJ2-5, with D perhaps being TRBD1 or TRBD2 (6 bases each). The CDR3 runs 15 residues. Trimming shortened V by 7 bases and J by 5 bases, and 20 bases separated the two germline ends.

CDR3 in DNA: TGTGCCAGCAGCTTGTTGGACCGCGCCTACGAGCAGTACTTC. Residues: CASSLLDRAYEQYF. V usage is TRBV5-4 and J usage is TRBJ2-7; no clear D. The V end was cut by 1 base, the J end by 2 bases, with 10 bases between. The CDR3 extends over 14 amino acids. From germline, CDR1 is SGHNT and CDR2 YYREEE (reference sequence).

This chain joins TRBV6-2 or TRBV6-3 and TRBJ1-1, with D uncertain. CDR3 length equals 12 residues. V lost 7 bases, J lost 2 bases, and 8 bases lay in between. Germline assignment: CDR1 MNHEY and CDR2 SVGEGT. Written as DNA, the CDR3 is TGTGCCAGCACGAGGCTAAACACTGAAGCTTTCTTT. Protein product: CASTRLNTEAFF.

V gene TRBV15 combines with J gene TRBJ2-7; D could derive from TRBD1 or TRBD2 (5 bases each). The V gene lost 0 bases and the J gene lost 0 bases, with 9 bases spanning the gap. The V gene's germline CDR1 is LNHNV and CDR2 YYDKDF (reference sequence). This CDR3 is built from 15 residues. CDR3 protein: CATSRERGRSYEQYF. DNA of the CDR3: TGTGCCACCAGCAGAGAGAGGGGTCGCTCCTACGAGCAGTACTTC. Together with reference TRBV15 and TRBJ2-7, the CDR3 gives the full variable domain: DAMVIQNPRYQVTQFGKPVTLSCSQTLNHNVMYWYQQKSSQAPKLLFHYYDKDFNNEADTPDNFQSRRPNTSFCFLDIRSPGLGDTAMYLCATSRERGRSYEQYFGPGTRLTVT.

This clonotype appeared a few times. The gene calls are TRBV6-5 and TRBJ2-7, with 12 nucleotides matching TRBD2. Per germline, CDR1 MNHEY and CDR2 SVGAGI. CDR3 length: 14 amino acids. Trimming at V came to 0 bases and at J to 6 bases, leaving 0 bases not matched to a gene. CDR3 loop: CASSYSTSGSEQYF. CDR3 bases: TGTGCCAGCAGTTACTCGACTAGCGGGAGCGAGCAGTACTTC.